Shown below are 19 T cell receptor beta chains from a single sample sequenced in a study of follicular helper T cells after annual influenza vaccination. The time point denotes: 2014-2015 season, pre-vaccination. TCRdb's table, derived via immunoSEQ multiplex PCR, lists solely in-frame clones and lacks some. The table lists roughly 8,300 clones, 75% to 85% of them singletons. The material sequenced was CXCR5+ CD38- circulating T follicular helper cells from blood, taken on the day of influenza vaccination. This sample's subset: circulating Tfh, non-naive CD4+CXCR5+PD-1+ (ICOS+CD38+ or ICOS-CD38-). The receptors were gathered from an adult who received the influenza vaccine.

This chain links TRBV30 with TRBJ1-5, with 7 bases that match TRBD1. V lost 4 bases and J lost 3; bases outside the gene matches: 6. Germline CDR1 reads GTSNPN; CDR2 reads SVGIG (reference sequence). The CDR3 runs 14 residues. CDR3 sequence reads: CAWNRDSINQPQHF. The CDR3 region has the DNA TGTGCCTGGAACAGGGACAGTATCAATCAGCCCCAGCATTTT.

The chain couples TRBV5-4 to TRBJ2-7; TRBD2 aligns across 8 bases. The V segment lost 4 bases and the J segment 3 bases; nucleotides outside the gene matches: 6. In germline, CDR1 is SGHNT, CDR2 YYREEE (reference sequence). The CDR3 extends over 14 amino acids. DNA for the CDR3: TGTGCCAGCAGCCCCGGGACTAGGGTCTACGAGCAGTACTTC. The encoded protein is CASSPGTRVYEQYF.

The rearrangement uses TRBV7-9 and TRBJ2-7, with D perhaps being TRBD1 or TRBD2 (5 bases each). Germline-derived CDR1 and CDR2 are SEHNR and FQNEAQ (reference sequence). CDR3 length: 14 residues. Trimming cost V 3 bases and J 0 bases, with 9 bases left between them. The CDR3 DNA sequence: TGTGCCAGCAGCTTGGGGACGGACTCCTACGAGCAGTACTTC. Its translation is CASSLGTDSYEQYF.

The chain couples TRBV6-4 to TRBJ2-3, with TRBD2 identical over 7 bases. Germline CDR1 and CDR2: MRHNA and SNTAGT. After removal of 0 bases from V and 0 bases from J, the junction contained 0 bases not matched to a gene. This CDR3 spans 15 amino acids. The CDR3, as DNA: TGTGCCAGCAGTGACTCGCGGGGGAGCACAGATACGCAGTATTTT. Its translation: CASSDSRGSTDTQYF.

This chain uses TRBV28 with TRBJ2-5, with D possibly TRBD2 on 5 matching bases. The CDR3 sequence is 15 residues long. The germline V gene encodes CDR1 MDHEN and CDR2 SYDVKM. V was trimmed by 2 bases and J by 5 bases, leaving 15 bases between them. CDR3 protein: CASSLRRSQRETQYF. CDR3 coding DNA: TGTGCCAGCAGTTTAAGGAGGTCCCAGAGGGAGACCCAGTACTTC.

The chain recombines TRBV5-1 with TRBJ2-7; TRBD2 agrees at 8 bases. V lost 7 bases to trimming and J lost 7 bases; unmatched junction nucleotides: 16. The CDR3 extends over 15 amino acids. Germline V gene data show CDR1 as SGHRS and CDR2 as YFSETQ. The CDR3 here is CASQVTGTSFEEQYF. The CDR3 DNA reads TGCGCCAGCCAAGTCACCGGGACTAGTTTTGAAGAGCAGTACTTC.

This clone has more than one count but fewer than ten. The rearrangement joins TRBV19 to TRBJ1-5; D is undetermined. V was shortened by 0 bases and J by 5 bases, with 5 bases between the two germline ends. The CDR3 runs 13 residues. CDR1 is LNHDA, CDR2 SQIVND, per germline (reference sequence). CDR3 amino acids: CASSIDTDQPQHF. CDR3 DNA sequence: TGTGCCAGTAGTATAGATACGGATCAGCCCCAGCATTTT.

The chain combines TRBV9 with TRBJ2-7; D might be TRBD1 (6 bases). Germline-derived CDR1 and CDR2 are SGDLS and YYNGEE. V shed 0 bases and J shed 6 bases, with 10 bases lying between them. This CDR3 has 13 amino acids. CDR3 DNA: TGTGCCAGCAGCGTAGGACAGGTCGGCGAGCAGTACTTC. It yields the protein CASSVGQVGEQYF.

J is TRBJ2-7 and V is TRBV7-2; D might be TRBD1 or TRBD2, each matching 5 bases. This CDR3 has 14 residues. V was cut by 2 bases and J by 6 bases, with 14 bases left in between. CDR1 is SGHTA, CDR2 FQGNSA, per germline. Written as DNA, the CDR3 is TGTGCCAGCAGCTTACATGGGGCGGACTCCGAGCAGTACTTC. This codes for CASSLHGADSEQYF. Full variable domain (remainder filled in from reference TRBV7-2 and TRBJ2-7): GAGVSQSPSNKVTEKGKDVELRCDPISGHTALYWYRQSLGQGLEFLIYFQGNSAPDKSGLPSDRFSAERTGGSVSTLTIQRTQQEDSAVYLCASSLHGADSEQYFGPGTRLTVT.

CDR3 sequence: CSVGEGPEAFF. The CDR3 nucleotides are TGCAGCGTGGGGGAGGGGCCTGAAGCTTTCTTT. This sequence joins TRBV29-1 and TRBJ1-1; possible D gene TRBD1, 5 bases. This CDR3 comprises 11 residues. V was cut by 6 bases and J by 6 bases, with 11 bases left in between. From germline, CDR1 is SQVTM and CDR2 ANQGSEA.

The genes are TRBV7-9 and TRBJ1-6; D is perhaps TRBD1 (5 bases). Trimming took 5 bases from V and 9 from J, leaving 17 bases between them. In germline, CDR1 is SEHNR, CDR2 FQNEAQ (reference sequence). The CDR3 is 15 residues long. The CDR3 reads CASSGGLGQGSPLHF. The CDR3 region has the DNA TGTGCCAGCAGCGGAGGCCTCGGACAAGGTTCACCCCTCCACTTT.

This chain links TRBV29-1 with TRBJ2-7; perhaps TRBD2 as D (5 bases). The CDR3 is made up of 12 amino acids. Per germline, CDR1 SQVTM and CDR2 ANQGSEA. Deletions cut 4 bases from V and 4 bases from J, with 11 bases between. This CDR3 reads CSVGSGNYEQYF. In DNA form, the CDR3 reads TGCAGCGTTGGGTCGGGGAATTACGAGCAGTACTTC.

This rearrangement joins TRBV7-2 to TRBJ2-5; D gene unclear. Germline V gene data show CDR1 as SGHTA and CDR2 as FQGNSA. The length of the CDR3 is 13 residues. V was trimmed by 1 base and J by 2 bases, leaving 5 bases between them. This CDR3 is CASSLDYQETQYF. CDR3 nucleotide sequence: TGTGCCAGCAGCTTAGACTATCAAGAGACCCAGTACTTC.

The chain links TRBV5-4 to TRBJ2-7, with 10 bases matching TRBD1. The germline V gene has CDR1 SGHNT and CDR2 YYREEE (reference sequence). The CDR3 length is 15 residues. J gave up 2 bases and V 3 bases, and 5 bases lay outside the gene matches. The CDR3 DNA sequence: TGTGCCAGCAGCTCAAATGGACAGGGGGCCTACGAGCAGTACTTC. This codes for CASSSNGQGAYEQYF.

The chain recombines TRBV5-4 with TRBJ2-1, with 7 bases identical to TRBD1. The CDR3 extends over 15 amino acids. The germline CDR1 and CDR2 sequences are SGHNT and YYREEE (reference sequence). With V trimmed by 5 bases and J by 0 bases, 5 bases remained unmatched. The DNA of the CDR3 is TGTGCCAGCAGAATGGACAGGAGCTCCTACAATGAGCAGTTCTTC. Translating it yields CASRMDRSSYNEQFF.

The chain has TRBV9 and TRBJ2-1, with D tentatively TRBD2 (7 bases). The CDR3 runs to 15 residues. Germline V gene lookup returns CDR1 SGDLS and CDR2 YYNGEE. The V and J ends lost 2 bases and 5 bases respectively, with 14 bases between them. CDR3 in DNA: TGTGCCAGCAGCGTGGAGGGGGGGCGAAACAATGAGCAGTTCTTC. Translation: CASSVEGGRNNEQFF.

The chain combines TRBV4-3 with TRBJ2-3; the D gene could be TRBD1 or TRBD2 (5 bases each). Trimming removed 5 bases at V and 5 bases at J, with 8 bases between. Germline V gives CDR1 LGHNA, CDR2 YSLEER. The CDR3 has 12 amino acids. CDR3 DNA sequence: TGCGCCAGCAGCTTTGGGGGAGATACGCAGTATTTT. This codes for CASSFGGDTQYF.

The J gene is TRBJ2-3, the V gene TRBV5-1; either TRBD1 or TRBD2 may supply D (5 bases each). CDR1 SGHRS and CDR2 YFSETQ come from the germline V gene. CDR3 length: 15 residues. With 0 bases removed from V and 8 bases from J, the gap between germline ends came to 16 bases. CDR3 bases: TGCGCCAGCAGCTTGGGGCCACGGGGCACGGGTACGCAGTATTTT. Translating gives CASSLGPRGTGTQYF.

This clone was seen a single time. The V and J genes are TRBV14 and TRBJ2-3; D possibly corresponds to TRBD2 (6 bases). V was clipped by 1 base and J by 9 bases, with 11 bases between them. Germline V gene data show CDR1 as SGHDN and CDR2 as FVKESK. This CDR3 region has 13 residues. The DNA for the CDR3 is TGTGCCAGCAGCCAAGGTGGAGGGTCCACGCAGTATTTT. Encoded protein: CASSQGGGSTQYF.